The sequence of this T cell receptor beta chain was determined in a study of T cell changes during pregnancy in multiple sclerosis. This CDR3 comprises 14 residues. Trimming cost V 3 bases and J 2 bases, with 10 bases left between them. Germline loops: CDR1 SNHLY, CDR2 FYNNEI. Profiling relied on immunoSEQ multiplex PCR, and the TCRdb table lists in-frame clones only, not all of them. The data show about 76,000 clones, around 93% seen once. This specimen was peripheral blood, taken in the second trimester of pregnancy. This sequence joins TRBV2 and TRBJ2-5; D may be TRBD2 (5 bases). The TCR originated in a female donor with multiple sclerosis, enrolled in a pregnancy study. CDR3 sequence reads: CASSDSAVQETQYF. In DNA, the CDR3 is TGTGCCAGCAGTGATAGCGCAGTACAAGAGACCCAGTACTTC.